Below, 13 T cell receptor beta chains from the same sample are listed, as sequenced in a study of blood T cells in healthy people across ages. A sample-barcoded 5' primer and a J-beta primer mix were used in a second PCR of roughly 6 to 11 cycles. TCRdb analysed the 5' RACE reads with MiXCR anew, one entry per CDR3 protein. The sample carries 1.5 million to 2 million distinct CDR3 sequences, about 31% recorded once. Sequences were obtained from blood. The receptor set was obtained from a woman in her 30s in good health.

This clonotype was found once. The chain couples TRBV6-2 or TRBV6-3 to TRBJ1-5, with 12 nucleotides matching TRBD1. This CDR3 is built from 16 residues. CDR1 is MNHEY, CDR2 SVGEGT, per germline. The V segment lost 6 bases and the J segment 6 bases; nucleotides outside the gene matches: 9. This chain's CDR3 is CASSYLGTGGSQPQHF. In DNA form, the CDR3 reads TGTGCCAGCAGCTATCTAGGGACAGGGGGCTCTCAGCCCCAGCATTTT.

This chain connects TRBV7-3 to TRBJ2-2; D is possibly TRBD1 or TRBD2 (6 bases each). The germline CDR1 and CDR2 sequences are SGHTA and FQGTGA. This CDR3 contains 15 residues. Trimming shortened V by 5 bases and J by 3 bases, and 13 bases separated the two germline ends. The DNA for the CDR3 is TGTGCCAGCAGCAGCGGACGGGGGCACACCGGGGAGCTGTTTTTT. This encodes CASSSGRGHTGELFF.

This clonotype came up a few times. The chain joins TRBV28 to TRBJ2-5, with 7 bases aligning to TRBD2. CDR1 is MDHEN and CDR2 is SYDVKM in the germline V gene. The V gene end was trimmed by 6 bases and the J gene end by 1 base; junction bases not matched to a gene: 8. The CDR3 extends over 15 amino acids. CDR3 loop: CASSRLERGQETQYF. In DNA, the CDR3 is TGTGCCAGCAGCCGGTTGGAGCGGGGCCAAGAGACCCAGTACTTC. Using reference TRBV28 and TRBJ2-5 for the parts outside the CDR3, the full variable domain is DVKVTQSSRYLVKRTGEKVFLECVQDMDHENMFWYRQDPGLGLRLIYFSYDVKMKEKGDIPEGYSVSREKKERFSLILESASTNQTSMYLCASSRLERGQETQYFGPGTRLLVL.

The rearrangement links TRBV7-9 to TRBJ2-3; 7 bases map to TRBD1. The CDR3 covers 15 residues. After removal of 0 bases from V and 6 bases from J, the junction contained 6 bases not matched to a gene. Germline V gene sequence: CDR1 SEHNR, CDR2 FQNEAQ (reference sequence). The CDR3 loop reads CASSLATGKGDTQYF. The CDR3 DNA reads as TGTGCCAGCAGCTTAGCGACAGGGAAAGGTGATACGCAGTATTTT.

This sequence joins TRBV4-2 and TRBJ1-1; unclear D gene. CDR1 is LGHNA, CDR2 YNFKEQ, per germline. This CDR3 is built from 14 residues. The V end lost 3 bases, the J end lost 6 bases, and 14 bases lay between the germline ends. The CDR3 protein is CASSHRNSRSEAFF. DNA of the CDR3: TGTGCCAGCAGCCATCGAAATTCCAGATCTGAAGCTTTCTTT.

The rearrangement joins TRBV9 to TRBJ2-2, with 9 nucleotides matching TRBD1. Germline lookup yields CDR1 SGDLS and CDR2 YYNGEE. The CDR3 is 16 amino acids. The junction had 3 bases not matched to a gene; V was cut back by 2 bases and J by 1 base. In nucleotides, the CDR3 is TGTGCCAGCAGCGTCCAGACAGGGGGGAACACCGGGGAGCTGTTTTTT. Protein sequence: CASSVQTGGNTGELFF.

The CDR3 reads CATSDPQDRLFYNEQFF. In DNA, the CDR3 is TGTGCCACCAGTGATCCCCAAGACAGGCTGTTCTACAATGAGCAGTTCTTC. The V call is TRBV24-1, the J call TRBJ2-1, with D perhaps TRBD1 (6 bases). CDR1 and CDR2 (germline): KGHDR, SFDVKD. The CDR3 runs to 17 residues. V was shortened by 3 bases and J by 3 bases, with 17 bases between the two germline ends.

The chain is built from TRBV29-1 and TRBJ2-1; TRBD1 or TRBD2 may be the D gene (7 bases each). The CDR3 is 14 residues long. V lost 7 bases to trimming and J lost 7 bases, with 20 bases between them. Germline loops: CDR1 SQVTM, CDR2 ANQGSEA. CDR3 residues: CSARQSGGANEQFF. CDR3 in DNA: TGCAGCGCCCGACAGTCAGGGGGGGCAAATGAGCAGTTCTTC.

The chain uses TRBV2 and TRBJ1-1, with a possible D match to TRBD1 (5 bases). The CDR3 runs 14 residues. The V end was cut by 2 bases, the J end by 4 bases, with 11 bases between. Germline V gene lookup returns CDR1 SNHLY and CDR2 FYNNEI. The CDR3 region has the DNA TGTGCCAGCAGTGAATCCAGGGAGGGCACTGAAGCTTTCTTT. It yields the protein CASSESREGTEAFF. The complete variable domain, with remaining parts taken from reference TRBV2 and TRBJ1-1, reads EPEVTQTPSHQVTQMGQEVILRCVPISNHLYFYWYRQILGQKVEFLVSFYNNEISEKSEIFDDQFSVERPDGSNFTLKIRSTKLEDSAMYFCASSESREGTEAFFGQGTRLTVV.

This clonotype was detected a few times. The chain joins TRBV20-1 to TRBJ1-5, with D possibly matching TRBD1 (5 bases). Trimming took 4 bases from V and 7 from J, leaving 14 bases between them. The CDR3 is 13 residues long. Looked up from germline, CDR1 is DFQATT and CDR2 is SNEGSKA (reference sequence). The CDR3 coding sequence is TGCAGTGCTATTACAGGCATCAGGCAGCCCCAGCATTTT. This gives the protein CSAITGIRQPQHF.

V and J are TRBV7-9 and TRBJ1-2; 7 bases agree with TRBD1. The germline V gene has CDR1 SEHNR and CDR2 FQNEAQ (reference sequence). The CDR3 extends over 15 amino acids. Losses at the gene ends were 3 bases for V and 5 bases for J; bases not matched to a gene: 9. CDR3 DNA sequence: TGTGCCAGCAGCTTCTCAGATACAGGGGAGTATGGCTACACCTTC. Residues: CASSFSDTGEYGYTF.

This clonotype was counted only a few times. The gene calls are TRBV12-5 and TRBJ2-4, with D unresolved. From germline, CDR1 is LGHNT and CDR2 FRNRAP. V was cut by 1 base and J by 0 bases, with 13 bases left in between. The CDR3 sequence is 17 residues long. As DNA, the CDR3 is TGTGCTAGTGGTTTGGAGAACAGAAACCTAGCCAAAAACATTCAGTACTTC. It translates to CASGLENRNLAKNIQYF.

In its sample, this clonotype was seen many times. V gene TRBV10-3 combines with J gene TRBJ2-3, with D perhaps TRBD1 or TRBD2 (5 bases each). CDR1 is ENHRY and CDR2 is SYGVKD in the germline V gene. V was clipped by 6 bases and J by 2 bases, with 12 bases between them. The CDR3 runs to 14 residues. CDR3 amino acids: CAISPGPNTDTQYF. The CDR3 bases are TGTGCCATCAGCCCGGGACCCAACACAGATACGCAGTATTTT.